The 12 T cell receptor beta chains below all came from one sample that was sequenced in a study of response to subunit inactivated influenza vaccine. From the RT-PCR reads, TCRdb called clonotypes with MiXCR, one entry per CDR3 protein. Here the sample spans more than 700,000 distinct CDR3 sequences, around 21% being singletons. Sequencing used PBMCs from blood, obtained 4 to 6 days after vaccination. These receptors came from a man aged 50-59 years who received an inactivated influenza vaccine.

The chain recombines TRBV19 with TRBJ2-5; D is ambiguous. The CDR3 extends over 16 amino acids. CDR1 is LNHDA and CDR2 is SQIVND in the germline V gene (reference sequence). Trimming shortened V by 0 bases and J by 4 bases, and 15 bases separated the two germline ends. CDR3 nucleotide sequence: TGTGCCAGTAGTATAGACCATGCCCGGCGCGTAGAGACCCAGTACTTC. As protein: CASSIDHARRVETQYF.

The chain is built from TRBV24-1 and TRBJ2-1; D possibly uses TRBD1 or TRBD2 (5 bases each). This CDR3 comprises 18 residues. V was clipped by 3 bases and J by 1 base, with 18 bases between them. The germline CDR1 and CDR2 sequences are KGHDR and SFDVKD. Here the CDR3 reads CATSDVTTGTDSYNEQFF. CDR3 sequence (DNA): TGTGCCACCAGTGATGTAACCACCGGGACGGATTCCTACAATGAGCAGTTCTTC.

The rearrangement joins TRBV6-5 to TRBJ2-2; 11 bases are shared with TRBD2. The CDR3 is made up of 17 amino acids. The V gene end was trimmed by 2 bases and the J gene end by 3 bases; junction bases not matched to a gene: 5. Germline V gene lookup returns CDR1 MNHEY and CDR2 SVGAGI. This CDR3 is CASSYTSGSLDTGELFF. The DNA for the CDR3 is TGTGCCAGCAGTTACACTAGCGGGAGTTTGGACACCGGGGAGCTGTTTTTT.

The rearrangement joins TRBV4-1 to TRBJ1-2; D is unresolved. This CDR3 is 14 amino acids long. Trimming removed 1 base at V and 7 bases at J, with 13 bases between. Germline V gene sequence: CDR1 MGHRA, CDR2 YSYEKL. CDR3 in amino acids: CASSQADGRLGYTF. CDR3 coding DNA: TGCGCCAGCAGCCAAGCGGATGGGCGCCTTGGCTACACCTTC.

About this clonotype itself: With a much larger clone just one base away, this may be a read error. This chain connects TRBV9 to TRBJ2-6; D gene uncertain. Trimming left V 6 bases short and J 1 base short, with 5 bases between. From germline, CDR1 is SGDLS and CDR2 YYNGEE. The CDR3 runs to 13 residues. The CDR3 here is CASKPSGANVLTF. CDR3 coding DNA: TGTGCCAGCAAGCCTTCTGGGGCCAACGTCCTGACTTTC.

The J gene is TRBJ2-3, the V gene TRBV20-1; D is unresolved. CDR1 and CDR2 (germline): DFQATT, SNEGSKA (reference sequence). V gave up 7 bases and J gave up 4 bases, with 12 bases separating them. The CDR3 contains 12 residues. The CDR3 sequence is CSVPGQADTQYF. The CDR3 DNA is TGCAGTGTCCCAGGTCAGGCAGATACGCAGTATTTT.

This clonotype was recorded a few times. This rearrangement joins TRBV7-9 to TRBJ2-1; D is ambiguous. V was cut by 5 bases and J by 8 bases, with 10 bases left in between. Germline lookup yields CDR1 SEHNR and CDR2 FQNEAQ (reference sequence). The CDR3 sequence is 12 residues long. CDR3 protein: CASSLHLHEQFF. DNA for the CDR3: TGTGCCAGCAGCCTTCATTTACATGAGCAGTTCTTC.

This clonotype was seen only a few times. The genes are TRBV5-1 and TRBJ2-2; TRBD1 matches 9 bases. CDR3 size: 16 residues. Germline CDR1 is SGHRS and CDR2 is YFSETQ. The V segment lost 0 bases and the J segment 8 bases; nucleotides outside the gene matches: 8. CDR3 residues: CASSLVGTGQGGELFF. The DNA of the CDR3 is TGCGCCAGCAGCTTGGTCGGGACAGGGCAAGGAGGGGAGCTGTTTTTT.

This clonotype was observed many times. V and J are TRBV20-1 and TRBJ2-1; D not certain. There are 13 residues in the CDR3. Trimming shortened V by 3 bases and J by 4 bases, and 10 bases separated the two germline ends. Germline loops: CDR1 DFQATT, CDR2 SNEGSKA (reference sequence). The CDR3 here is CSASAEAYNEQFF. CDR3 DNA: TGCAGTGCTAGCGCCGAGGCTTACAATGAGCAGTTCTTC.

The V call is TRBV6-5, the J call TRBJ2-7; D is ambiguous. V gave up 0 bases and J gave up 5 bases, with 11 bases separating them. The CDR3 has 14 amino acids. Germline-derived CDR1 and CDR2 are MNHEY and SVGAGI. CDR3: CASSYSNGLDEQYF. The CDR3 bases are TGTGCCAGCAGTTACTCCAACGGTTTAGACGAGCAGTACTTC.

This clonotype was picked up many times. J is TRBJ2-2 and V is TRBV24-1; 7 bases align to TRBD1. Germline V gene data show CDR1 as KGHDR and CDR2 as SFDVKD. The CDR3 runs 17 residues. The trim removed 3 bases at V and 4 bases at J, leaving 10 bases unmatched. CDR3 region: CATSDSYSGQRTGELFF. CDR3 sequence (DNA): TGTGCCACCAGTGATAGTTACTCGGGACAGCGCACCGGGGAGCTGTTTTTT.

The chain has TRBV19 and TRBJ2-1; D tentatively reads TRBD1 or TRBD2 (6 bases each). Germline lookup yields CDR1 LNHDA and CDR2 SQIVND (reference sequence). The ends were cut back, 1 base at V and 6 bases at J, with 13 bases in the middle. The CDR3 loop spans 15 amino acids. The CDR3 DNA reads TGTGCCAGTAGTATAGTGAGGGGGAGGCCCAATGAGCAGTTCTTC. Its protein product is CASSIVRGRPNEQFF.